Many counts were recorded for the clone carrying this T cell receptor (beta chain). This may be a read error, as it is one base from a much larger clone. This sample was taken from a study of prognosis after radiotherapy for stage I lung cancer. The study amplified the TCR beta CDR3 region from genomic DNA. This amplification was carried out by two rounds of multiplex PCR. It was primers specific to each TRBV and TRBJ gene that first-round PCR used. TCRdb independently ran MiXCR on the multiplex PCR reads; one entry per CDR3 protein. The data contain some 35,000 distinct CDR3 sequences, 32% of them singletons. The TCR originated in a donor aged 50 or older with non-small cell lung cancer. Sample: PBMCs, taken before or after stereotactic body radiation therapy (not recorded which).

The CDR3 DNA reads as TGTGCCAGCTTCCACGGGACGGCGGGTGGAGGCGAGCAGTACTTC. Translation gives CASFHGTAGGGEQYF. The rearrangement joins TRBV6-2 or TRBV6-3 to TRBJ2-7, with D possibly being TRBD1 or TRBD2 (5 bases each). Trimming shortened V by 8 bases and J by 6 bases, and 23 bases separated the two germline ends. CDR1 and CDR2 from the germline V gene are MNHEY and SVGEGT. CDR3 length: 15 amino acids.